Given below is one T cell receptor (beta chain) in context. The antigen remains unidentified. Profiled with immunoSEQ multiplex PCR; TCRdb holds only in-frame clones, not every one. Of some 2.1 million clones listed, about 93% were seen once; the top ten hold more than 1.5%. The source of the sample is a study of shared clonotypes between healthy human individuals. Study-wide results and caveats: Naive subsets, compared against memory subsets, generally had larger estimated richness values.

Naivety among CD8 cells was defined by CD45RO negativity and positive CCR7 selection, thereby excluding terminally differentiated effector memory CD45RA+ cells. Healthy HIV-negative adults without recent acute infections or vaccinations served as donors. This TCR was sampled from a man aged 18 to 30 in good health. Some clones in this sample may be carry-over from other donors' samples. Sequencing input: naive CD8+ T cells from PBMCs.

This CDR3 is CASSLDVDTQYF. As DNA, the CDR3 is TGTGCCAGCAGCTTAGATGTTGATACGCAGTATTTT. This chain uses TRBV11-2 with TRBJ2-3, with D hard to call. Trimming shortened V by 0 bases and J by 6 bases, and 4 bases separated the two germline ends. Germline assignment: CDR1 SGHAT and CDR2 FQNNGV. The CDR3 loop spans 12 amino acids. Together with reference TRBV11-2 and TRBJ2-3, the CDR3 gives the full variable domain: EAGVAQSPRYKIIEKRQSVAFWCNPISGHATLYWYQQILGQGPKLLIQFQNNGVVDDSQLPKDRFSAERLKGVDSTLKIQPAKLEDSAVYLCASSLDVDTQYFGPGTRLTVL.